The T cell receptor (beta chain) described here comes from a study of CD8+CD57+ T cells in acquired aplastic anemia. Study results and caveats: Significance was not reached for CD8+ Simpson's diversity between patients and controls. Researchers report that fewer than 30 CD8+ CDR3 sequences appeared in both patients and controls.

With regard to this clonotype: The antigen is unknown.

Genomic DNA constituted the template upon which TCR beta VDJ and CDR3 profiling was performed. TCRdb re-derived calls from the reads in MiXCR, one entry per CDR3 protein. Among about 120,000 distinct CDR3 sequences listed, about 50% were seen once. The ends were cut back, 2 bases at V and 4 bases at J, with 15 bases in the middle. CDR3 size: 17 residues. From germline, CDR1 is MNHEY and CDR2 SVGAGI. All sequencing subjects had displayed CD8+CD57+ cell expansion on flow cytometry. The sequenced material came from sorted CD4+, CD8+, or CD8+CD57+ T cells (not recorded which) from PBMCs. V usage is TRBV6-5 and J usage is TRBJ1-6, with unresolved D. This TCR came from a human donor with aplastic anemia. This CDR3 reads CASSYTAERGYNSPLHF. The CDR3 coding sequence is TGTGCCAGCAGTTACACCGCGGAACGGGGTTATAATTCACCCCTCCACTTT.